This is a list of T cell receptor beta chains from one sample in a study of cytomegalovirus exposure and HLA in healthy donors. Sequenced by immunoSEQ multiplex PCR; TCRdb stores in-frame clones only, minus some. The sample lists more than 150,000 clones, 80% seen once, with 1% in the top ten. The material sequenced was PBMCs. The origin of the receptors is a woman aged 50 to 60 in good health and CMV-seropositive. Both conserved end residues are part of each CDR3. D genes are given only for firm matches. For some rows the clone size is stated as once, few or many, or as a class when expanded; others skip it.

len: 19
j_gene: TRBJ2-3
v_gene: TRBV4-2
abundance: -
d_gene: TRBD2
CDR3aa: CASSQTSGGLSGQGDTQYF
CDR3nt: TGTGCCAGCAGCCAAACAAGCGGGGGGCTTTCAGGGCAGGGAGATACGCAGTATTTT

len: 13
j_gene: TRBJ2-1
v_gene: TRBV21-1
abundance: -
d_gene: -
CDR3aa: CASSKVRVDEQFF
CDR3nt: TGTGCCAGCAGCAAAGTCAGGGTGGATGAGCAGTTCTTC

len: 11
j_gene: TRBJ2-1
v_gene: TRBV7-8
abundance: -
d_gene: TRBD1
CDR3aa: CASSWDRGQFF
CDR3nt: TGTGCCAGCAGCTGGGACAGGGGGCAGTTCTTC

len: 16
j_gene: TRBJ2-5
v_gene: TRBV11-2
abundance: -
d_gene: TRBD2
CDR3aa: CASGGLAGGPEETQYF
CDR3nt: TGTGCCAGCGGCGGACTAGCGGGGGGCCCTGAAGAGACCCAGTACTTC

len: 18
j_gene: TRBJ2-3
v_gene: TRBV11-2
abundance: -
d_gene: TRBD2
CDR3aa: CASSLPASGEGFTDTQYF
CDR3nt: TGTGCCAGCAGCTTACCGGCTAGCGGGGAGGGGTTTACAGATACGCAGTATTTT

len: 13
j_gene: TRBJ1-1
v_gene: TRBV28
abundance: -
d_gene: -
CDR3aa: CAIGEVGRTEAFF
CDR3nt: TGTGCCATCGGGGAGGTAGGTAGGACTGAAGCTTTCTTT

len: 15
j_gene: TRBJ2-5
v_gene: TRBV21-1
abundance: -
d_gene: -
CDR3aa: CASSNRDSDQETQYF
CDR3nt: TGTGCCAGCAGCAATAGGGACAGCGACCAAGAGACCCAGTACTTC

len: 13
j_gene: TRBJ1-1
v_gene: TRBV30
abundance: -
d_gene: TRBD1
CDR3aa: CASTTGVDTEAFF
CDR3nt: TGTGCCTCCACGACAGGGGTGGACACTGAAGCTTTCTTT

len: 15
j_gene: TRBJ2-3
v_gene: TRBV7-2
abundance: -
d_gene: -
CDR3aa: CASSGQNIFTDTQYF
CDR3nt: TGTGCCAGCAGCGGTCAGAACATATTCACAGATACGCAGTATTTT

len: 12
j_gene: TRBJ1-1
v_gene: TRBV6-5
abundance: -
d_gene: -
CDR3aa: CASSEGGSRAFF
CDR3nt: TGTGCCAGCAGTGAAGGCGGGAGTAGAGCTTTCTTT

len: 16
j_gene: TRBJ2-5
v_gene: TRBV19
abundance: -
d_gene: TRBD2
CDR3aa: CASSIPTASGGAAQYF
CDR3nt: TGTGCCAGTAGTATACCCACAGCTAGCGGGGGGGCAGCCCAGTACTTC

len: 14
j_gene: TRBJ1-1
v_gene: TRBV27
abundance: -
d_gene: TRBD1
CDR3aa: CASSPGGVITEAFF
CDR3nt: TGTGCCAGCAGTCCAGGGGGCGTAATCACTGAAGCTTTCTTT

len: 17
j_gene: TRBJ2-3
v_gene: TRBV10-3
abundance: few
d_gene: TRBD2
CDR3aa: CAISESMLAGSPDTQYF
CDR3nt: TGTGCCATCAGTGAGTCGATGCTAGCGGGATCTCCAGATACGCAGTATTTT

len: 14
j_gene: TRBJ1-1
v_gene: TRBV5-1
abundance: -
d_gene: TRBD1
CDR3aa: CASSLAYRGTEAFF
CDR3nt: TGCGCCAGCAGCCTAGCCTACAGGGGCACTGAAGCTTTCTTT

len: 15
j_gene: TRBJ1-1
v_gene: TRBV9
abundance: -
d_gene: -
CDR3aa: CASSVGGHYPTEAFF
CDR3nt: TGTGCCAGCAGCGTAGGAGGACATTATCCGACTGAAGCTTTCTTT

len: 15
j_gene: TRBJ1-4
v_gene: TRBV10-3
abundance: -
d_gene: -
CDR3aa: CAISEWGGENEKLFF
CDR3nt: TGTGCCATCAGTGAGTGGGGAGGAGAGAATGAAAAACTGTTTTTT

len: 16
j_gene: TRBJ2-3
v_gene: TRBV5-1
abundance: once
d_gene: TRBD2
CDR3aa: CASSLLTSGTGHTQYF
CDR3nt: TGCGCCAGCAGCTTGCTGACTAGCGGAACAGGTCATACGCAGTATTTT

len: 14
j_gene: TRBJ1-3
v_gene: TRBV25-1
abundance: -
d_gene: TRBD1
CDR3aa: CASNDRASGNTIYF
CDR3nt: TGTGCCAGCAATGACAGGGCCTCTGGAAACACCATATATTTT

len: 13
j_gene: TRBJ2-3
v_gene: TRBV19
abundance: -
d_gene: -
CDR3aa: CASSQGRTDTQYF
CDR3nt: TGTGCCAGTAGTCAGGGGCGCACAGATACGCAGTATTTT

len: 16
j_gene: TRBJ2-3
v_gene: TRBV12-5
abundance: -
d_gene: TRBD2
CDR3aa: CASGVGGSGGTDTQYF
CDR3nt: TGTGCTAGTGGTGTCGGGGGAAGCGGGGGCACAGATACGCAGTATTTT

len: 15
j_gene: TRBJ2-7
v_gene: TRBV10-1
abundance: -
d_gene: TRBD1
CDR3aa: CASITGQGNIYEQYF
CDR3nt: TGCGCCAGCATCACAGGACAGGGAAATATCTACGAGCAGTACTTC

len: 13
j_gene: TRBJ2-7
v_gene: TRBV5-5
abundance: -
d_gene: TRBD2
CDR3aa: CASSETSRYEQYF
CDR3nt: TGTGCCAGCAGCGAGACTAGCCGCTACGAGCAGTACTTC

len: 18
j_gene: TRBJ2-1
v_gene: TRBV18
abundance: once
d_gene: TRBD2
CDR3aa: CASSLTSGARSRNNEQFF
CDR3nt: TGTGCCAGCTCATTGACTAGCGGGGCCCGTTCGAGGAACAATGAGCAGTTCTTC

len: 16
j_gene: TRBJ2-1
v_gene: TRBV7-9
abundance: -
d_gene: -
CDR3aa: CASSSLRSGHYNEQFF
CDR3nt: TGTGCCAGCAGCTCCCTCCGGAGCGGGCATTACAATGAGCAGTTCTTC

len: 14
j_gene: TRBJ2-5
v_gene: TRBV6-5
abundance: -
d_gene: TRBD2
CDR3aa: CASRTIAGLETQYF
CDR3nt: TGTGCCAGCAGAACAATAGCGGGGCTAGAGACCCAGTACTTC

len: 13
j_gene: TRBJ1-5
v_gene: TRBV5-5
abundance: -
d_gene: TRBD1
CDR3aa: CASRGDRRQPQHF
CDR3nt: TGTGCCAGCAGGGGGGACAGGCGGCAGCCCCAGCATTTT

len: 16
j_gene: TRBJ1-5
v_gene: TRBV18
abundance: -
d_gene: -
CDR3aa: CASSPWGGDSNQPQHF
CDR3nt: TGTGCCAGCTCACCATGGGGGGGGGACAGCAATCAGCCCCAGCATTTT

len: 13
j_gene: TRBJ2-1
v_gene: TRBV7-3
abundance: -
d_gene: TRBD2
CDR3aa: CASSLLVSSGKFF
CDR3nt: TGTGCCAGCAGCTTACTGGTCTCTAGCGGGAAGTTCTTC

len: 12
j_gene: TRBJ2-7
v_gene: TRBV9
abundance: few
d_gene: -
CDR3aa: CASSTGTREQYF
CDR3nt: TGTGCCAGCAGCACGGGGACACGCGAGCAGTACTTC

len: 19
j_gene: TRBJ2-5
v_gene: TRBV7-2
abundance: -
d_gene: TRBD2
CDR3aa: CASSLPQSGLAGNQETQYF
CDR3nt: TGTGCCAGCAGCTTACCCCAATCAGGACTAGCGGGTAACCAAGAGACCCAGTACTTC

len: 12
j_gene: TRBJ2-1
v_gene: TRBV5-1
abundance: -
d_gene: TRBD1
CDR3aa: CASSGGQGAGFF
CDR3nt: TGCGCCAGCAGCGGTGGCCAGGGGGCGGGGTTCTTC

len: 17
j_gene: TRBJ2-1
v_gene: TRBV5-4
abundance: -
d_gene: TRBD2
CDR3aa: CASSPSLEAGGTNEQFF
CDR3nt: TGTGCCAGCAGTCCCTCCCTGGAAGCGGGAGGTACTAATGAGCAGTTCTTC

len: 16
j_gene: TRBJ1-5
v_gene: TRBV6-6
abundance: -
d_gene: TRBD1
CDR3aa: CASKTTNDRGPQPQHF
CDR3nt: TGTGCCAGCAAAACCACTAACGACAGGGGACCGCAGCCCCAGCATTTT